These T cell receptor beta chains were read from a single sample in a study of blood T cell repertoires in COVID-19. Sequenced by immunoSEQ multiplex PCR; TCRdb stores in-frame clones only, minus some. The data show approximately 230,000 clones, 88% seen once. Sequenced: peripheral blood. All receptors derive from a man older than 75 with acute or convalescent COVID-19. CDR3s leave out the opening cysteine and the closing phenylalanine or tryptophan.

V gene	J gene	CDR3 protein
TRBV4-2	TRBJ1-5	ASSPETGVSNQPQH
TRBV25-1	TRBJ1-2	ASSEFSGGYGYT
TRBV12-1	TRBJ2-7	ASSFAHPGTSFHEQY
TRBV9	TRBJ2-3	ASSASPSGNTQY
TRBV28	TRBJ1-3	ASSTDRANSGNTIY
TRBV7-8	TRBJ2-5	ASSLARERETQY
TRBV7-3	TRBJ2-1	ASSPRLAGVGNEQF
TRBV9	TRBJ2-6	ASSPQQVTKSSGANVLT
TRBV6-1	TRBJ2-3	ASSEARSGMGTDTQY
TRBV18	TRBJ1-5	ASSQQGSNQPQH
TRBV5-1	TRBJ1-1	ASSLDRTMNTEAF
TRBV4-3	TRBJ1-1	ASSQDLGQGGNTEAF
TRBV3-1/TRBV3-2	TRBJ1-6	ASSQLENSPLH
TRBV7-2	TRBJ2-7	ASSSDRNYEQY
TRBV6-1	TRBJ1-2	ASSEAFRNYGYT
TRBV5-5	TRBJ1-1	ASSRPSGQGLMNTEAF
TRBV28	TRBJ1-4	ATDGGQGDEKLF
TRBV11-2	TRBJ1-2	ASSQGQGLSYGYT
TRBV5-1	TRBJ1-6	ASSLDGVSPLH
TRBV18	TRBJ1-1	ASSRTTLEGATEAF
TRBV2	TRBJ1-1	ASSEEGAGANTEAF
TRBV28	TRBJ1-1	ASSLGGAGGAIAF
TRBV4-1	TRBJ1-5	ASSPAGGSQPQH